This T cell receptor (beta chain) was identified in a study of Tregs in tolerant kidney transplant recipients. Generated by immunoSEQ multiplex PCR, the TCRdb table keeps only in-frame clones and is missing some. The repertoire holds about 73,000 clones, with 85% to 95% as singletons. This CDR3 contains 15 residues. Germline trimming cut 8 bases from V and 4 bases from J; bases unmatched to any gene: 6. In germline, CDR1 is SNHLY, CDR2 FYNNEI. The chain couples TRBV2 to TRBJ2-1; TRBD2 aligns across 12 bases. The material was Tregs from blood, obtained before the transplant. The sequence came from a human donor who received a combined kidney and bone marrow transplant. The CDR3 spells CASHRLAGAYNEQFF. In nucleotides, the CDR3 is TGTGCCAGCCACAGACTAGCGGGAGCTTACAATGAGCAGTTCTTC.